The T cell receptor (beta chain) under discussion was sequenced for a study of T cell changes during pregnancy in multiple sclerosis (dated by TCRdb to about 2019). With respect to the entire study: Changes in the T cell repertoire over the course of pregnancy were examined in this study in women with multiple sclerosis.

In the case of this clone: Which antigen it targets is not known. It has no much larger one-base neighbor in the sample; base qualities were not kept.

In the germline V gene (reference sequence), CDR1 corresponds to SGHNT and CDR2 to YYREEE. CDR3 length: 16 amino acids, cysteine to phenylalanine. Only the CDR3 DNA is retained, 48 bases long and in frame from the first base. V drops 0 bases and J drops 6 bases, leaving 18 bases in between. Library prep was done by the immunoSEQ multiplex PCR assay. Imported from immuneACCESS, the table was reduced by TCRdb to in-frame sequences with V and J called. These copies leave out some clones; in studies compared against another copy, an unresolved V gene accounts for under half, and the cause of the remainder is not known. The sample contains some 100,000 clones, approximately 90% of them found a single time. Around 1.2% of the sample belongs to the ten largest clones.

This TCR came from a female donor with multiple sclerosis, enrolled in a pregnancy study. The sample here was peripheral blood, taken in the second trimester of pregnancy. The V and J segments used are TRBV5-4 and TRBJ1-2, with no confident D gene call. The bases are TGTGCCAGCAGCTTGGGTGGGAGGTGGCAGACGAATGGCTACACCTTC. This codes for CASSLGGRWQTNGYTF.